Here is one T cell receptor beta chain with its context. This clonotype has ten or more counts. What this receptor recognizes is not known. Base qualities are not at hand, and no much larger clone is one base apart. This entry comes from a study of CD8 T cells in ankylosing spondylitis (dated by TCRdb to about 2017). Context from the whole study: The study profiled T cell receptor beta repertoires in healthy donors and ankylosing spondylitis patients to find disease-linked TCR variants. Peripheral blood samples were taken, and synovial fluid was additionally collected from ankylosing spondylitis patients. The full study cohort comprised some 27 ankylosing spondylitis patients and roughly 110 healthy donors. What the study reported, not specific to this receptor: Blood from ankylosing spondylitis patients appeared to be characterized by a TCR beta motif composed of roughly eight highly homologous amino acid variants. The disease-linked clones were reported as significantly enriched in matched synovial fluid samples from ankylosing spondylitis patients. Some TCR beta motif variants had previously been reported in synovial fluid and blood of reactive arthritis patients, which suggested common disease-initiation mechanisms. The disease-linked clones had a CD8+ phenotype and were found at relatively low frequencies in peripheral blood.

Via the germline V gene (reference sequence), CDR1 is DFQATT and CDR2 SNEGSKA. The germline V end is reduced by 6 bases and the J end by 6 bases; junction bases left unmatched: 10. The CDR3 sequence holds 14 residues, the cysteine and phenylalanine included. Only the CDR3 DNA stays, 42 bases, in frame from base 1. Instrument on record: Illumina HiSeq 2500. Quantitative 5'-RACE with molecular barcodes was the method used to prepare the TCR beta libraries. In the paper's pipeline: A new computational method based on a probabilistic model of VDJ rearrangement was used to identify disease-linked TCR variants. TCRdb reanalyzed the raw reads on its own, using fastp at Q25 for trimming and MiXCR for clone calling, and kept in-frame beta chains. Each entry is one CDR3 protein sequence, shown with its most common DNA and genes. The V and J calls follow TCRdb's processing rather than the paper's. In all, the sample holds around 130,000 distinct CDR3 sequences, and roughly 6.6% of those were seen once. Of the sample, 12% falls within the top ten clones.

This sequence originates from a male donor with ankylosing spondylitis or in good health (not recorded which). The sequence links TRBV20-1 to TRBJ2-7; TRBD1 matches 11 bases in the middle. What was sequenced was blood, either unsorted or a sorted T cell fraction (not recorded which). CDR3 sequence: CSAISGQGASEQYF. The nucleotide sequence is TGCAGTGCCATCTCCGGACAGGGGGCTAGCGAGCAGTACTTC.